This TCR beta chain came from a study of OX40 agonist ivuxolimab in advanced cancers. For context, the study as a whole: Ivuxolimab was an agonistic, fully human IgG2 monoclonal antibody directed against OX40 (CD134), a costimulatory receptor. Intravenous ivuxolimab was administered to patients every 2 weeks at six dose levels: 0.01, 0.1, 0.3, 1.5, 3 and 10 mg/kg. Of the roughly 52 dose-escalation patients, hepatocellular carcinoma was present in about 20, melanoma in roughly 15, renal cell carcinoma in 9 and head and neck cancer in 9. The dose-escalation cohort was around 83% male with a mean age of approximately 59 years, ranging from roughly 23 to 85. Prior anti-PD-1, anti-PD-L1 or anti-CTLA-4 therapy was permitted, and checkpoint inhibitors had been received by roughly 40% of dose-escalation patients. Partial responses occurred in three dose-escalation patients, of whom one had hepatocellular carcinoma and two had cutaneous melanoma. Peripheral TCRbeta sequencing was intended to test whether TCR sequence diversity was altered and clonal T-cell expansion was caused by ivuxolimab. The monotherapy dose-escalation portion (N = 52 patients) of the phase I ivuxolimab trial is reported in the paper.

Overall study outcomes, separate from this receptor: At doses of 0.1 to 3.0 mg/kg, clonal expansion of both CD4+ and CD8+ T cells in blood was seen between baseline and week 6. The antigen specificity of the clonally expanded peripheral T cells was not determined. In the 0.1-3.0 mg/kg groups, partial responders were among the patients with the lowest normalized peripheral clonal expansion, particularly in CD8+ T cells. After ivuxolimab, CD8+ T cells had more expanded clones than CD4+ T cells on average. Low levels of normalized T-cell clonal expansion were also shown by some nonresponding patients.

Based on the germline V gene, the CDR1 and CDR2 sequences are SGHAT and FQNNGV. Relative to germline, V is 5 bases shorter and J is 8 bases shorter, with 18 bases between their ends. The CDR3 goes from the cysteine to the phenylalanine over 15 residues. Of the read, only the CDR3 DNA is kept; its 45 bases are in frame from base 1. Patients with a history of autoimmune disease or receiving systemic immunosuppression were excluded from the trial. Peripheral blood for TCR sequencing was collected from all dose cohorts at baseline, on cycle 4 day 1, and on cycle 7 day 1. Samples came from an open-label, multicenter, first-in-human phase I dose-escalation trial of ivuxolimab. Adults with locally advanced or metastatic head and neck squamous cell, hepatocellular, melanoma or renal cell carcinoma were enrolled in the trial. CD4+ and CD8+ T cells were sorted separately from peripheral blood before TCR sequencing.

For sequencing of the TCRbeta CDR3 region, genomic DNA was extracted from the sorted cells. The immunoSEQ Assay was used for sequencing of TCRbeta CDR3 regions. TCRdb provides this immuneACCESS table in a form limited to in-frame rearrangements. Some clones are lacking; in checked studies, under half of them reflect an unresolved V gene, and why the rest are absent is not known. Here the sample has over 30,000 clones; about four fifths occur a single time. Jointly, the top ten make up around 1.9% of the sample. Comment on this clone: The target of this receptor is not known. Base qualities are not recorded, but no much larger clone differs from it by a single base.

The chain is encoded by TRBV11-2 joined to TRBJ1-4; TRBD1 is a weak D gene call, 5 bases matching. The origin of this receptor is an adult with an advanced solid tumor such as melanoma, head and neck, liver or kidney cancer. Sequencing used CD4+ or CD8+ T cells sorted from blood, obtained in a trial of the OX40 agonist ivuxolimab. The CDR3 protein is CASSPGTFEEEKLFF. The bases are TGTGCCAGCAGCCCGGGGACGTTTGAAGAGGAAAAACTGTTTTTT. The entire variable domain, with the stretches around the CDR3 drawn from the reference TRBV11-2 and TRBJ1-4 proteins, is EAGVAQSPRYKIIEKRQSVAFWCNPISGHATLYWYQQILGQGPKLLIQFQNNGVVDDSQLPKDRFSAERLKGVDSTLKIQPAKLEDSAVYLCASSPGTFEEEKLFFGSGTQLSVL.